The T cell receptor beta chain under discussion was sequenced for a study of regulatory T cells in long-lasting Graves disease. Study outcomes and limitations: In persistent patients, shared public clonotypes (about 2,800) outnumbered those in new patients (approximately 970).

This clonotype was seen only a few times. Its antigen remains unknown. Specified time point: newly diagnosed GD, antithyroid drugs for less than 3 months. RNA from PBMCs was the source of the TCR library. The patient group derived from an endocrinology department in Xi'an, China. V shed 3 bases, J shed 0 bases, and the junction held 8 bases outside the gene matches. The CDR3 contains 16 residues. CDR1 is GTSNPN and CDR2 is SVGIG in the germline V gene (reference sequence). Combining iRepertoire HTBI primers with Arm-PCR of CDR3 regions, the authors built TCR beta libraries. TCRdb re-analysed the multiplex PCR reads in MiXCR, keeping a single row per CDR3 protein. The data show roughly 610,000 distinct CDR3 sequences, more than 15% seen once. These data were also filed under a second study, of T cells in Graves' hyperthyroidism and ophthalmopathy. That work states: A lack of ophthalmopathy progression within 18 months defined stable Graves' hyperthyroidism.

The source was peripheral blood mononuclear cells (PBMCs), collected at new diagnosis, from a patient treated with antithyroid drugs. This chain connects TRBV30 to TRBJ2-3; 8 bases are a match to TRBD2. This TCR derives from a man aged 18 to 30 with Graves disease. The CDR3 loop reads CAWRGLGGGSTDTQYF. The CDR3 nucleotides read TGTGCCTGGAGGGGACTGGGCGGGGGGAGCACAGATACGCAGTATTTT.